These 14 T cell receptor beta chains share one sample of origin, sequenced in a study of cytomegalovirus exposure and HLA in healthy donors. Primers for the PCR totalled 60 Vbeta and 13 Jbeta. Profiling relied on immunoSEQ multiplex PCR, and the TCRdb table lists in-frame clones only, not all of them. Of 150,000 to 200,000 clones listed, roughly four fifths are singletons. Sequencing used PBMCs. The receptor source for this set is a man aged 18-30 years in good health and CMV-seronegative.

This clone was detected only a few times. This chain connects TRBV4-1 to TRBJ2-2, with unresolved D. Germline lookup yields CDR1 MGHRA and CDR2 YSYEKL. V lost 1 base and J 2 bases, leaving 8 bases between the germline ends. The CDR3 sequence is 15 residues long. CDR3 bases: TGCGCCAGCAGCCAAGGGCACCTTAACACCGGGGAGCTGTTTTTT. This sequence encodes CASSQGHLNTGELFF.

This rearrangement joins TRBV13 to TRBJ2-1; possible D gene TRBD1, 5 bases. This CDR3 has 16 residues. CDR1 and CDR2 from the germline V gene are PRHDT and FYEKMQ (reference sequence). V gave up 0 bases and J gave up 2 bases, with 11 bases separating them. The CDR3 DNA sequence: TGTGCCAGCAGCTTAGGGGCAGGGATCCCCTACAATGAGCAGTTCTTC. Protein: CASSLGAGIPYNEQFF.

The genes are TRBV19 and TRBJ2-1, with D perhaps TRBD1 (5 bases). The length of the CDR3 is 15 residues. The germline V and J ends were trimmed by 0 bases and 3 bases, with 9 bases remaining between them. CDR1 is LNHDA and CDR2 is SQIVND in the germline V gene (reference sequence). CDR3 protein: CASSIDRTGYNEQFF. CDR3 DNA sequence: TGTGCCAGTAGTATAGACCGTACAGGCTACAATGAGCAGTTCTTC.

This clone has only one observation. The rearrangement links TRBV7-3 to TRBJ1-1; 8 positions match TRBD1. Unmatched junction bases numbered 5, after V lost 1 base and J lost 4 bases. Germline CDR1 SGHTA, CDR2 FQGTGA. This CDR3 is 15 amino acids long. The CDR3 nucleotides read TGTGCCAGCAGCTTAAGCAGGGGGCATGGCACTGAAGCTTTCTTT. Translation: CASSLSRGHGTEAFF.

A few counts support this clone. The gene calls are TRBV4-3 and TRBJ1-3, with 8 bases that match TRBD1. This CDR3 spans 16 amino acids. V lost 3 bases, J lost 0 bases, and 4 bases stayed unmatched. Germline assignment: CDR1 LGHNA and CDR2 YSLEER. CDR3 sequence reads: CASSQATGGSGNTIYF. The CDR3 DNA sequence: TGCGCCAGCAGCCAGGCTACAGGGGGCTCTGGAAACACCATATATTTT.

The chain employs TRBV25-1 and TRBJ2-4, with TRBD2 as a possible D gene (6 bases). V was shortened by 2 bases and J by 6 bases, with 14 bases between the two germline ends. Germline V gene lookup returns CDR1 MGHDK and CDR2 SYGVNS. The CDR3 is 15 residues long. CDR3 sequence reads: CASSEETRDSNIQYF. The CDR3 DNA reads TGTGCCAGCAGTGAAGAGACCCGGGACTCAAACATTCAGTACTTC.

This chain uses TRBV18 with TRBJ2-3; 8 nucleotides line up with TRBD2. V was clipped by 5 bases and J by 2 bases; unmatched bases: 6. CDR3 length equals 15 residues. CDR1 and CDR2 from the germline V gene are KGHSH and LQKENI. The CDR3: CASSTLAGTTDTQYF. In DNA form, the CDR3 reads TGTGCCAGCTCAACCTTAGCGGGGACCACAGATACGCAGTATTTT.

The chain recombines TRBV18 with TRBJ2-3; D unresolved. This CDR3 spans 15 amino acids. Trimming cost V 1 base and J 4 bases, with 12 bases left between them. Germline V gene data show CDR1 as KGHSH and CDR2 as LQKENI. The CDR3 spells CASSPQVGRSDTQYF. CDR3 nucleotides: TGTGCCAGCTCACCACAGGTGGGCAGATCAGATACGCAGTATTTT.

The rearrangement uses TRBV19 and TRBJ2-5; 8 positions match TRBD1. Germline lookup yields CDR1 LNHDA and CDR2 SQIVND (reference sequence). This CDR3 spans 13 amino acids. V lost 6 bases and J lost 5; bases outside the gene matches: 5. As DNA, the CDR3 is TGTGCCAGTAGCCCCAGGGGGCGCGAGACCCAGTACTTC. It codes for CASSPRGRETQYF. The whole variable domain, filled in from reference TRBV19 and TRBJ2-5, reads DGGITQSPKYLFRKEGQNVTLSCEQNLNHDAMYWYRQDPGQGLRLIYYSQIVNDFQKGDIAEGYSVSREKKESFPLTVTSAQKNPTAFYLCASSPRGRETQYFGPGTRLLVL.

The chain is built from TRBV6-4 and TRBJ2-1, with 8 bases identical to TRBD2. The CDR3 covers 15 residues. From germline, CDR1 is MRHNA and CDR2 SNTAGT. Trimming at V came to 2 bases and at J to 10 bases, leaving 10 bases not matched to a gene. CDR3 sequence: CASSDGNGGVQEQFF. CDR3 DNA: TGTGCCAGCAGTGACGGGAACGGGGGGGTACAAGAGCAGTTCTTC.

This rearrangement joins TRBV4-3 to TRBJ1-1; 7 bases line up with TRBD1. Germline V gene sequence: CDR1 LGHNA, CDR2 YSLEER. V gave up 3 bases and J gave up 1 base; unmatched junction bases: 8. The CDR3 has 16 amino acids. The CDR3 protein is CASSQGPGQTNTEAFF. In DNA form, the CDR3 reads TGCGCCAGCAGCCAGGGACCGGGACAGACGAACACTGAAGCTTTCTTT.

This sequence joins TRBV11-2 and TRBJ2-5, with 9 positions matching TRBD1. The germline V gene has CDR1 SGHAT and CDR2 FQNNGV. Losses at the gene ends were 5 bases for V and 4 bases for J; bases not matched to a gene: 11. The CDR3 loop spans 16 amino acids. CDR3 protein: CASSPFMTGGRETQYF. The CDR3 DNA follows: TGTGCCAGCAGCCCGTTTATGACAGGGGGAAGAGAGACCCAGTACTTC.

The chain is built from TRBV19 and TRBJ2-7; 11 bases are a match to TRBD2. CDR1 and CDR2 from the germline V gene are LNHDA and SQIVND (reference sequence). V lost 2 bases, J lost 6 bases, and 15 bases stayed unmatched. The CDR3 is 18 amino acids. The CDR3 is CASSITSGSFQRDGEQYF. CDR3 coding DNA: TGTGCCAGTAGTATAACTAGCGGGAGTTTTCAGAGGGATGGCGAGCAGTACTTC. The whole variable domain, remainder taken from reference TRBV19 and TRBJ2-7, is DGGITQSPKYLFRKEGQNVTLSCEQNLNHDAMYWYRQDPGQGLRLIYYSQIVNDFQKGDIAEGYSVSREKKESFPLTVTSAQKNPTAFYLCASSITSGSFQRDGEQYFGPGTRLTVT.

This clone was seen only a few times. The chain has TRBV5-1 and TRBJ2-1; D is perhaps TRBD1 (6 bases). Germline V CDR1 and CDR2: SGHRS, YFSETQ. V dropped 4 bases and J dropped 2 bases, with 10 bases sitting between them. There are 14 residues in the CDR3. CDR3 DNA: TGCGCCAGCAGCCTCCGACAGGCCTACAATGAGCAGTTCTTC. Encoded protein: CASSLRQAYNEQFF.